Presented here are 26 T cell receptor beta chains from one specimen sequenced in a study of T cell responses to AZD1222 COVID-19 vaccine (dated by TCRdb to about 2021). The method was the immunoSEQ multiplex PCR assay. TCRdb obtained this table from immuneACCESS and retained in-frame rearrangements with V and J assigned. These tables miss some clones; where compared with another copy, unresolved V genes account for less than half of the shortfall, and the remainder is unexplained. Within this sample are roughly 100,000 clones, with around 90% of them counted one time only. In total, the top ten clones hold 4% to 5.5% of the sample. The meaning of the sample's time point label: baseline before first vaccination. The sample in question was peripheral blood, obtained on day 0 of AZD1222 vaccination. These receptors were taken from an adult in good health.

This chain links TRBV1 with TRBJ1-5; TRBD1 is taken as the D call from the table, unchecked against the DNA. TRBV1 is flagged as a pseudogene. This CDR3 is built from 16 residues. The CDR3 DNA reads TGCACCAGCAGCCATAGACAGGCCTATAGCAATCAGCCCCAGCATTTT. Amino acids: CTSSHRQAYSNQPQHF.

J is TRBJ2-7 and V is TRBV5-1; 9 bases are a match to TRBD1. V shed 4 bases and J 3 bases; nucleotides not matched to a gene: 8. Germline V gene data show CDR1 as SGHRS and CDR2 as YFSETQ. The length of the CDR3 is 15 residues. CDR3 DNA sequence: TGCGCCAGCAGCATCCCCGGGACAGGGCACTACGAGCAGTACTTC. This sequence encodes CASSIPGTGHYEQYF.

The rearrangement links TRBV7-3 to TRBJ2-5; D may be TRBD2 (6 bases). Germline V gives CDR1 SGHTA, CDR2 FQGTGA. The V end lost 4 bases, the J end lost 5 bases, and 26 bases lay between the germline ends. This CDR3 is 18 amino acids long. The CDR3 coding sequence is TGTGCCAGCAGCTCCCCCCCTCTCTGGGGGGTAAGGAGGGAGACCCAGTACTTC. Translation gives CASSSPPLWGVRRETQYF.

The CDR3 nucleotides are TGCAGCGTTAGAAGGGGGGGTGGGAACACTGAAGCTTTCTTT. Translation: CSVRRGGGNTEAFF. This rearrangement joins TRBV29-1 to TRBJ1-1; tentative D call: TRBD1 (6 bases). V lost 5 bases and J 1 base, leaving 14 bases between the germline ends. The CDR3 consists of 14 residues. The germline V gene encodes CDR1 SQVTM and CDR2 ANQGSEA. Using reference TRBV29-1 and TRBJ1-1 for the parts outside the CDR3, the full variable domain is SAVISQKPSRDICQRGTSLTIQCQVDSQVTMMFWYRQQPGQSLTLIATANQGSEATYESGFVIDKFPISRPNLTFSTLTVSNMSPEDSSIYLCSVRRGGGNTEAFFGQGTRLTVV.

V is TRBV10-1 and J is TRBJ2-1; a possible D gene is TRBD1 (5 bases). The CDR3 is 12 amino acids. The germline V and J ends were trimmed by 4 bases and 6 bases, with 7 bases remaining between them. Germline CDR1 WNHNN, CDR2 SYGVQD (reference sequence). The CDR3 loop reads CASSGQLNEQFF. CDR3 DNA sequence: TGCGCCAGCAGTGGACAGCTCAATGAGCAGTTCTTC.

The chain combines TRBV29-1 with TRBJ1-1; no definite D call. The germline V gene has CDR1 SQVTM and CDR2 ANQGSEA. The CDR3 runs to 11 residues. V shed 5 bases and J shed 5 bases, with 9 bases lying between them. For the CDR3, the DNA is TGCAGCGTTCCCCGGGATACTGAAGCTTTCTTT. This encodes CSVPRDTEAFF.

This rearrangement joins TRBV24-1 to TRBJ2-2, with D uncertain. The CDR3 loop spans 14 amino acids. The V gene's germline CDR1 is KGHDR and CDR2 SFDVKD. Trimming took 3 bases from V and 3 from J, leaving 7 bases between them. The DNA of the CDR3 is TGTGCCACCAGTGATCGCTCGGACACCGGGGAGCTGTTTTTT. The encoded protein is CATSDRSDTGELFF.

This chain connects TRBV25-1 to TRBJ2-3; D gene unclear. The V end was cut by 7 bases, the J end by 2 bases, with 7 bases between. This CDR3 spans 12 amino acids. The V gene's germline CDR1 is MGHDK and CDR2 SYGVNS. CDR3 sequence: CASTQDTDTQYF. The CDR3 region has the DNA TGTGCCAGCACCCAGGACACAGATACGCAGTATTTT. Variable domain in full (rest from reference TRBV25-1 and TRBJ2-3): EADIYQTPRYLVIGTGKKITLECSQTMGHDKMYWYQQDPGMELHLIHYSYGVNSTEKGDLSSESTVSRIRTEHFPLTLESARPSHTSQYLCASTQDTDTQYFGPGTRLTVL.

The rearrangement uses TRBV3-1 (or the pseudogene TRBV3-2) and TRBJ1-6, with 7 bases lining up with TRBD1. Trimming removed 4 bases from V and 10 bases from J; junction bases left unmatched: 13. The CDR3 is 16 amino acids. Germline-derived CDR1 and CDR2 are LGHDT and YNNKEL (reference sequence). DNA for the CDR3: TGTGCCAGCAGCCTCCCCCCGGCAGGGGGGGGATCACCCCTCCACTTT. Its translation: CASSLPPAGGGSPLHF.

This sequence joins TRBV28 and TRBJ1-1; D possibly corresponds to TRBD1 (5 bases). CDR3 length equals 12 residues. Trimming left V 11 bases short and J 1 base short, with 11 bases between. The germline V gene encodes CDR1 MDHEN and CDR2 SYDVKM. CDR3 in amino acids: CACGGGNTEAFF. CDR3 in DNA: TGTGCCTGTGGTGGGGGGAACACTGAAGCTTTCTTT.

The sample holds one count of this clone. V and J are TRBV9 and TRBJ2-2; D gene uncertain. This CDR3 is built from 15 residues. The germline V gene encodes CDR1 SGDLS and CDR2 YYNGEE. The V end was cut by 4 bases, the J end by 8 bases, with 18 bases between. This chain's CDR3 is CASSPRSWVGGELFF. Here the CDR3 DNA reads TGTGCCAGCAGCCCCCGAAGTTGGGTTGGAGGGGAGCTGTTTTTT. The variable domain in full, completed from reference TRBV9 and TRBJ2-2, reads DSGVTQTPKHLITATGQRVTLRCSPRSGDLSVYWYQQSLDQGLQFLIQYYNGEERAKGNILERFSAQQFPDLHSELNLSSLELGDSALYFCASSPRSWVGGELFFGEGSRLTVL.

This chain connects TRBV5-1 to TRBJ1-5; D is ambiguous. The CDR3 runs 15 residues. The V end lost 4 bases, the J end lost 0 bases, and 11 bases lay between the germline ends. The germline gives CDR1 SGHRS, CDR2 YFSETQ. CDR3 nucleotide sequence: TGCGCCAGCAGCCCAGGACTGAGTAGCAATCAGCCCCAGCATTTT. This sequence encodes CASSPGLSSNQPQHF.

The chain combines TRBV7-8 with TRBJ2-7, with TRBD2 matching 8 bases. Germline CDR1 is SGHVS and CDR2 is FQNEAQ. The CDR3 is 14 residues long. V lost 5 bases, J lost 6 bases, and 9 bases stayed unmatched. CDR3 in amino acids: CASSPGTSRFEQYF. In DNA form, the CDR3 reads TGTGCCAGCAGCCCCGGGACTAGTAGGTTCGAGCAGTACTTC.

This chain uses TRBV12-5 with TRBJ2-3, with TRBD1 matching 11 bases. V lost 5 bases, J lost 7 bases, and 5 bases stayed unmatched. This CDR3 region has 14 residues. From germline, CDR1 is LGHNT and CDR2 FRNRAP. The CDR3 loop is CASGPGQGANTQYF. For the CDR3, the DNA is TGTGCTAGTGGTCCTGGACAGGGGGCGAATACGCAGTATTTT. Together with reference TRBV12-5 and TRBJ2-3, the CDR3 gives the full variable domain: DARVTQTPRHKVTEMGQEVTMRCQPILGHNTVFWYRQTMMQGLELLAYFRNRAPLDDSGMPKDRFSAEMPDATLATLKIQPSEPRDSAVYFCASGPGQGANTQYFGPGTRLTVL.

V usage is TRBV27 and J usage is TRBJ2-7, with D possibly TRBD2 on 7 matching bases. V lost 6 bases and J 3 bases, leaving 18 bases between the germline ends. Per the germline V gene, CDR1 is MNHEY and CDR2 is SMNVEV (reference sequence). The CDR3 is 15 amino acids. In nucleotides, the CDR3 is TGTGCCAGCAGCTCCGCCAAGGGAGGGGGCTACGAGCAGTACTTC. Protein: CASSSAKGGGYEQYF.

The gene calls are TRBV7-6 and TRBJ2-1; 15 bases line up with TRBD2. V shed 4 bases and J 7 bases; nucleotides not matched to a gene: 2. The CDR3 has 15 residues. Germline values: CDR1 SGHVS, CDR2 FNYEAQ. The CDR3 region has the DNA TGTGCCAGCAGCTCCGGACTAGCGGGGGGGAATGAGCAGTTCTTC. Its protein product is CASSSGLAGGNEQFF.

The rearrangement uses TRBV7-8 and TRBJ1-2; D possibly corresponds to TRBD1 (5 bases). Trimming cost V 7 bases and J 2 bases, with 11 bases left between them. The CDR3 consists of 13 residues. CDR1 SGHVS and CDR2 FQNEAQ come from the germline V gene. The chain's CDR3 is CASTRDVNYGYTF. Written as DNA, the CDR3 is TGTGCCAGCACTCGGGACGTAAACTATGGCTACACCTTC.

V gene TRBV5-1 combines with J gene TRBJ1-2; 11 bases line up with TRBD1. J gave up 10 bases and V 4 bases, and 12 bases lay outside the gene matches. Germline CDR1 SGHRS, CDR2 YFSETQ. The CDR3 runs to 15 residues. The CDR3 spells CASSPGYGTGGNYTF. DNA of the CDR3: TGCGCCAGCAGCCCGGGATACGGGACAGGGGGTAACTACACCTTC.

This clone was counted once. V and J are TRBV6-5 and TRBJ2-3, with D perhaps TRBD2 (6 bases). The CDR3 is 14 residues long. Germline loops: CDR1 MNHEY, CDR2 SVGAGI. V was pared by 6 bases and J by 0 bases, with 10 bases between. In DNA form, the CDR3 reads TGTGCCAGCAGGGCTCGGGGGAGCACAGATACGCAGTATTTT. Its translation: CASRARGSTDTQYF.

This clone was seen a handful of times. V gene TRBV6-4 combines with J gene TRBJ1-2; no firm D call. CDR3 size: 9 residues. Trimming took 11 bases from V and 8 from J, leaving 9 bases between them. From germline, CDR1 is MRHNA and CDR2 SNTAGT. CDR3 in amino acids: CARRGGYTF. CDR3 nucleotides: TGTGCCCGACGGGGAGGCTACACCTTC.

V usage is TRBV12-3 or TRBV12-4 and J usage is TRBJ1-3; 9 nucleotides match TRBD1. This CDR3 is built from 13 residues. Trimming at V came to 3 bases and at J to 11 bases, leaving 5 bases not matched to a gene. The CDR3 DNA reads TGTGCCAGCAGTTTGTACAGGGGGCTCTCCATATATTTT. Its protein product is CASSLYRGLSIYF.

This clone came up once. V gene TRBV19 combines with J gene TRBJ1-1; TRBD1 is a possible D gene (5 bases). V lost 5 bases and J lost 0, with 22 bases in between. The CDR3 sequence is 18 residues long. CDR1 LNHDA and CDR2 SQIVND come from the germline V gene (reference sequence). CDR3 bases: TGTGCCAGTAGTCCTGGAAGACAGAGTATGTGGATGAACACTGAAGCTTTCTTT. As protein: CASSPGRQSMWMNTEAFF. Together with reference TRBV19 and TRBJ1-1, the CDR3 gives the full variable domain: DGGITQSPKYLFRKEGQNVTLSCEQNLNHDAMYWYRQDPGQGLRLIYYSQIVNDFQKGDIAEGYSVSREKKESFPLTVTSAQKNPTAFYLCASSPGRQSMWMNTEAFFGQGTRLTVV.

The V and J genes are TRBV19 and TRBJ1-1; no definite D call. V shed 5 bases and J shed 1 base, with 8 bases lying between them. The CDR3 is 13 amino acids. Germline V gives CDR1 LNHDA, CDR2 SQIVND (reference sequence). CDR3 coding DNA: TGTGCCAGTAGTTGGACCAGGAACACTGAAGCTTTCTTT. Amino acids: CASSWTRNTEAFF.

V and J are TRBV30 and TRBJ1-6, with a weak D call TRBD1 (6 bases). The CDR3 runs 17 residues. Germline CDR1 reads GTSNPN; CDR2 reads SVGIG (reference sequence). V was trimmed by 5 bases and J by 9 bases, leaving 26 bases between them. DNA for the CDR3: TGTGCCTGGGCCATGGGGGGAGGGCCTAGGGGGGGTTCACCCCTCCACTTT. As protein: CAWAMGGGPRGGSPLHF.

This clone was counted a single time. The V gene is TRBV18, the J gene TRBJ2-1; 7 positions agree with TRBD1. CDR1 is KGHSH and CDR2 is LQKENI in the germline V gene. This CDR3 has 15 amino acids. The ends lost 2 bases at V and 5 bases at J; junction bases unmatched: 6. In DNA form, the CDR3 reads TGTGCCAGCTCACCAAAGACAGGGCAGGACAATGAGCAGTTCTTC. This encodes CASSPKTGQDNEQFF.

The gene calls are TRBV7-8 and TRBJ2-5, with D perhaps TRBD1 or TRBD2 (5 bases each). CDR3 length: 14 amino acids. V was trimmed by 5 bases and J by 3 bases, leaving 13 bases between them. In germline, CDR1 is SGHVS, CDR2 FQNEAQ. CDR3 sequence (DNA): TGTGCCAGCAGCCAGGTACGGGGCAAAGAGACCCAGTACTTC. Amino acids: CASSQVRGKETQYF.